This TCR beta chain was sequenced during a study of blood T cell repertoires in COVID-19. On the study more broadly: Sample material is recorded as cDNA or gDNA derived from T cells, B-cell-depleted T cells, or PBMCs.

Per the study methods: Scientists estimated how many nucleated cells there were by amplifying reference gene primers. Here immunoSEQ multiplex PCR was the method, and the copy in TCRdb shows in-frame clones only, minus some. V, J and clone size were drawn from that table, and D and trimming were deduced from the DNA. In the table there are roughly 110,000 clones, 76% of which are singletons. V gave up 5 bases and J gave up 3 bases, with 16 bases separating them. The CDR3 extends over 16 amino acids. The germline V gene has CDR1 MDHEN and CDR2 SYDVKM. This TCR was sampled from a man older than 75 with COVID-19, enrolled during active disease. The chain joins TRBV28 to TRBJ1-4; D remains unclear. Sequencing was performed on peripheral blood. The CDR3 here is CASSRAPGFANEKLFF. CDR3 coding DNA: TGTGCCAGCAGTAGGGCACCGGGATTCGCTAATGAAAAACTGTTTTTT.